One TCR beta chain is described in this entry. This sample was taken from a study of technical replicates of blood from several donors. Assay used: immunoSEQ multiplex PCR; TCRdb lists only in-frame clones, some missing. The sample carries 65,000 to 80,000 clones, more than 85% recorded once. The sequencing sample was made of T cells isolated from PBMCs. The receptor was isolated from a human donor in good health.

CDR3 residues: CASSRDLQATEAFF. CDR3 DNA: TGTGCCAGCAGTCGTGACCTGCAGGCCACTGAAGCTTTCTTT. The chain employs TRBV7-2 and TRBJ1-1, with no clear D. The germline CDR1 and CDR2 sequences are SGHTA and FQGNSA. The CDR3 contains 14 residues. Trimming left V 6 bases short and J 4 bases short, with 15 bases between.